This T cell receptor beta chain was sequenced during a study of blood T cell repertoires in COVID-19. For the study at large: From T cells, B-cell-depleted T cells, or PBMCs came the material, which was cDNA or gDNA.

Methods used by the authors: By means of reference gene primer amplification, nucleated cell counts were estimated. Profiling relied on immunoSEQ multiplex PCR, and the TCRdb table lists in-frame clones only, not all of them. The V and J calls and clone size were taken over from that table, and D and trimming were inferred from the DNA. The sample has approximately 150,000 clones, around four fifths seen once. Germline loops: CDR1 DFQATT, CDR2 SNEGSKA (reference sequence). Losses at the gene ends were 3 bases for V and 7 bases for J; bases not matched to a gene: 8. The CDR3 extends over 14 amino acids. Cohort placement rested on clinical history that participants reported themselves. Recovered Cohort 3 donors showed two negative PCRs, clearance, or symptom resolution.

The material sequenced was PBMCs or T cells enriched from blood (not recorded which). This receptor was identified in a woman in her fifties or sixties who had recovered from COVID-19. The chain has TRBV20-1 and TRBJ2-4, with 8 bases aligning to TRBD2. CDR3 DNA sequence: TGCAGTGCTAGTGACAGCGGGAGTACGAACATTCAGTACTTC. Its translation is CSASDSGSTNIQYF.